This T cell receptor beta chain appears in the sequencing data of a study of somatic mutations in cytotoxic T cells in rheumatoid arthritis. Turning to the study itself: Patient blood (around 30 ml EDTA) was taken immediately after diagnosis and before treatment.

CDR1 SGHNT and CDR2 YYREEE come from the germline V gene (reference sequence). After removal of 0 bases from V and 2 bases from J, the junction contained 1 base not matched to a gene. The CDR3 is 15 residues long. Comment on this clone: No antigen is known for it.

Generated by immunoSEQ multiplex PCR, the TCRdb table keeps only in-frame clones and is missing some. In the table there are 20,000 to 25,000 clones, approximately 80% of which are singletons. Regarding the study as a whole: Within the rheumatoid arthritis patients, CD8+ clonality went up as age increased (Spearman r ~ 0.49). The same was not true of the healthy controls. Clonality measured in CD8+ T cells did not differ significantly between rheumatoid arthritis patients and age-matched healthy controls.

This TCR was sampled from an adult with rheumatoid arthritis. This rearrangement joins TRBV5-4 to TRBJ2-1; 8 bases map to TRBD2. The sample comprised CD8+ T cells sorted from blood. The CDR3 nucleotides are TGTGCCAGCAGCTTGGTGCGGGAGGCCTACAATGAGCAGTTCTTC. As protein: CASSLVREAYNEQFF.